The source of this T cell receptor beta chain is a study of cytomegalovirus exposure and HLA in healthy donors. PCR amplification relied on 60 Vbeta primers (plus 13 Jbeta primers). Generated by immunoSEQ multiplex PCR, the TCRdb table keeps only in-frame clones and is missing some. The sample carries 130,000 or so clones, approximately 84% recorded once. This TCR came from a woman aged 40 to 49 in good health and CMV-seronegative. The sample was PBMCs.

CDR3 bases: TGTGCCAGCAGTTTTGGACAGGGGGCAGCTAATGAAAAACTGTTTTTT. Translating gives CASSFGQGAANEKLFF. The rearrangement links TRBV6-5 to TRBJ1-4, with 11 bases that match TRBD1. Germline loops: CDR1 MNHEY, CDR2 SVGAGI. J lost 3 bases, V lost 4 bases, and 4 bases had no gene match. The CDR3 runs 16 residues.